This T cell receptor beta chain was obtained from a study of CXCR3-negative and CXCR3-positive naive CD8 T cells. Preparation of TRB cDNA libraries relied on 5' RACE carrying UMI labels. From its re-call of the 5' RACE reads, TCRdb lists each CDR3 protein once, without DNA. Its clone listing holds around 40,000 distinct CDR3 sequences. By phenotype, naive CD8+ T cells were CD45RO-CCR7+CD27+CD95-. CDR1 MNHEY and CDR2 SVGEGT come from the germline V gene. The CDR3 spans 13 residues. Sample: naive CXCR3- CD8+ T cells from blood. The subset was: CD45RO-CCR7+CD27+CD95- naive CD8+ T cells lacking CXCR3 (TNR3-). The chain links TRBV6-2 or TRBV6-3 to TRBJ2-7; the TCRdb D gene call, TRBD1, has no DNA to confirm it. The receptor comes from a human donor in good health. Some clones in this sample may be carry-over from other donors' samples. CDR3 sequence: CATWNRVPYEQYF.